These 3 T cell receptor beta chains came from one sample sequenced in a study of neurological immune-mediated disorders. A single record per CDR3 protein comes from TCRdb applying MiXCR to the 5' RACE reads. The repertoire includes roughly 71,000 distinct CDR3 sequences, around 3.9% of them detected once, and 1.3% sits in the top ten. Sequencing was done on a sample of PBMCs. The origin of the receptors is a man aged 25 to 40 with multiple sclerosis.

Many counts were recorded for this clonotype. The rearrangement uses TRBV2 and TRBJ2-7; a weak D match, TRBD1 (5 bases). Germline V gene sequence: CDR1 SNHLY, CDR2 FYNNEI. The CDR3 contains 14 residues. V gave up 7 bases and J gave up 5 bases, with 18 bases separating them. The CDR3 nucleotides are TGTGCCAGCACAGAAGGGGTCTTCCGAAACGAGCAGTACTTC. Protein sequence: CASTEGVFRNEQYF.

This clonotype was observed at least ten times. The CDR3 is CASSHQGNRYNEQFF. CDR3 nucleotides: TGTGCCAGCAGTCACCAGGGGAACCGGTACAATGAGCAGTTCTTC. The gene calls are TRBV12-3 or TRBV12-4 and TRBJ2-1, with D perhaps TRBD1 (6 bases). This CDR3 spans 15 amino acids. Trimming removed 5 bases at V and 4 bases at J, with 15 bases between.

Many counts were recorded for this clonotype. V and J are TRBV20-1 and TRBJ2-3, with TRBD1 matching over 10 bases. Looked up from germline, CDR1 is DFQATT and CDR2 is SNEGSKA (reference sequence). CDR3 length: 14 residues. Unmatched junction bases numbered 5, after V lost 4 bases and J lost 4 bases. CDR3 DNA sequence: TGCAGTGCTAAGACAGGGGGCTTTGCAGATACGCAGTATTTT. Translated: CSAKTGGFADTQYF.